The 14 T cell receptor beta chains presented below share a single source sample, sequenced in a study of shared clonotypes between healthy human individuals. TCRdb's copy holds only in-frame clones and misses some; the assay was immunoSEQ multiplex PCR. The data show 2 million to 2.5 million clones, roughly 90% seen once. The source material was naive CD4+ T cells from PBMCs. The sample's subset: CD45RA+ positively selected. The receptor set was obtained from a man between 18 and 35 years old in good health. Some clones in this sample may be carry-over from other donors' samples.

This clone was recorded only once. The chain couples TRBV7-9 to TRBJ1-4; TRBD1 agrees at 7 bases. Germline-derived CDR1 and CDR2 are SEHNR and FQNEAQ (reference sequence). The CDR3 contains 15 residues. V lost 3 bases and J lost 8; bases outside the gene matches: 9. CDR3 residues: CASSFREGAYEKLFF. As DNA, the CDR3 is TGTGCCAGCAGCTTCAGGGAGGGGGCCTACGAAAAACTGTTTTTT.

Regarding this clone: This specimen includes other DNA sequences encoding the same CDR3. J is TRBJ2-7 and V is TRBV7-3; TRBD2 agrees at 14 bases. Per germline, CDR1 SGHTA and CDR2 FQGTGA. The CDR3 runs to 15 residues. The trim removed 5 bases at V and 5 bases at J, leaving 5 bases unmatched. The DNA of the CDR3 is TGTGCCAGCAGCCTAGGGACTAGCGGGAGCCACGAGCAGTACTTC. This gives the protein CASSLGTSGSHEQYF.

V usage is TRBV6-6 and J usage is TRBJ2-7, with a weak D call TRBD1 (6 bases). CDR1 and CDR2 (germline): MNHNY, SVGAGI (reference sequence). The CDR3 runs to 15 residues. V was clipped by 0 bases and J by 0 bases, with 9 bases between them. The CDR3 coding sequence is TGTGCCAGCAGTTACTCTGGGGGCGTCTCCTACGAGCAGTACTTC. Translating gives CASSYSGGVSYEQYF.

This clone appeared once. The chain couples TRBV4-2 to TRBJ2-7, with TRBD1 matching over 7 bases. Germline-derived CDR1 and CDR2 are LGHNA and YNFKEQ. V lost 0 bases and J lost 6; bases outside the gene matches: 14. This CDR3 is 17 amino acids long. CDR3 sequence reads: CASSQDPRQGATTEQYF. Here the CDR3 DNA reads TGTGCCAGCAGCCAAGATCCCCGACAGGGAGCGACTACCGAGCAGTACTTC.

The V gene is TRBV7-9, the J gene TRBJ2-2; 7 nucleotides agree with TRBD1. The CDR3 covers 16 residues. Germline V gene sequence: CDR1 SEHNR, CDR2 FQNEAQ (reference sequence). V was clipped by 3 bases and J by 3 bases; unmatched bases: 7. DNA of the CDR3: TGTGCCAGCAGCTTTTCCAGGGGGAAGGACACCGGGGAGCTGTTTTTT. Protein sequence: CASSFSRGKDTGELFF.

A remark on this clone: At the DNA level, this CDR3 is encoded by other sequences in the same sample as well. The gene calls are TRBV11-2 and TRBJ2-7; D is unresolved. The CDR3 covers 13 residues. The V and J ends lost 2 bases and 2 bases respectively, with 7 bases between them. CDR1 is SGHAT and CDR2 is FQNNGV in the germline V gene. The CDR3 spells CASSLTLTYEQYF. CDR3 nucleotide sequence: TGTGCCAGCAGCTTAACCCTCACCTACGAGCAGTACTTC.

The V and J genes are TRBV28 and TRBJ1-1; 7 bases line up with TRBD1. The CDR3 runs 12 residues. CDR1 is MDHEN and CDR2 is SYDVKM in the germline V gene. Trimming at V came to 4 bases and at J to 8 bases, leaving 4 bases not matched to a gene. CDR3 in DNA: TGTGCCAGCAGTTCCGACAGGGCGGAAGCTTTCTTT. Protein product: CASSSDRAEAFF.

This CDR3 is CAWSVTFQETQYF. In nucleotides, the CDR3 is TGTGCCTGGAGTGTAACCTTTCAAGAGACCCAGTACTTC. The V gene is TRBV30, the J gene TRBJ2-5; D is ambiguous. Germline V gives CDR1 GTSNPN, CDR2 SVGIG (reference sequence). The V gene lost 0 bases and the J gene lost 2 bases, with 7 bases spanning the gap. This CDR3 comprises 13 residues. The full variable domain, in which reference TRBV30 and TRBJ2-5 provide the parts outside the CDR3, is SQTIHQWPATLVQPVGSPLSLECTVEGTSNPNLYWYRQAAGRGLQLLFYSVGIGQISSEVPQNLSASRPQDRQFILSSKKLLLSDSGFYLCAWSVTFQETQYFGPGTRLLVL.

The genes are TRBV9 and TRBJ2-2, with D unclear. CDR1 SGDLS and CDR2 YYNGEE come from the germline V gene. The V gene lost 3 bases and the J gene lost 5 bases, with 8 bases spanning the gap. The CDR3 has 13 amino acids. CDR3 DNA: TGTGCCAGCAGCGCCGGTCGGACCGGGGAGCTGTTTTTT. It yields the protein CASSAGRTGELFF.

The rearrangement joins TRBV2 to TRBJ1-5; the D gene is possibly TRBD1 (6 bases). V was pared by 1 base and J by 5 bases, with 12 bases between. The CDR3 length is 15 residues. Germline values: CDR1 SNHLY, CDR2 FYNNEI. Written as DNA, the CDR3 is TGTGCCAGCAGTGAAGGTTGGAGGGGGGATCAGCCCCAGCATTTT. This encodes CASSEGWRGDQPQHF.

This rearrangement joins TRBV18 to TRBJ1-1; tentatively, D is TRBD1 (5 bases). The CDR3 loop spans 13 amino acids. Germline V gene sequence: CDR1 KGHSH, CDR2 LQKENI. V gave up 4 bases and J gave up 6 bases, with 12 bases separating them. CDR3 loop: CASSQVEQAEAFF. The CDR3 nucleotides are TGTGCCAGCTCACAGGTTGAACAGGCTGAAGCTTTCTTT.

The chain combines TRBV7-9 with TRBJ2-6; D unclear. V gave up 3 bases and J gave up 4 bases, with 16 bases separating them. Per germline, CDR1 SEHNR and CDR2 FQNEAQ (reference sequence). The CDR3 totals 17 residues. This chain's CDR3 is CASSFMLGGVGANVLTF. CDR3 sequence (DNA): TGTGCCAGCAGCTTTATGTTGGGTGGAGTCGGGGCCAACGTCCTGACTTTC.

This chain links TRBV29-1 with TRBJ2-1; 9 bases align to TRBD1. The CDR3 consists of 14 residues. The trim removed 5 bases at V and 1 base at J, leaving 3 bases unmatched. Germline V CDR1 and CDR2: SQVTM, ANQGSEA. Here the CDR3 DNA reads TGCAGCGTTACAGGGGGCGAATCCTACAATGAGCAGTTCTTC. Translation gives CSVTGGESYNEQFF.

The gene calls are TRBV6-5 and TRBJ2-1, with 8 nucleotides matching TRBD2. The CDR3 covers 14 residues. The J segment lost 4 bases and the V segment lost 5 bases, leaving 4 bases of the junction unmatched. The germline V gene encodes CDR1 MNHEY and CDR2 SVGAGI. The DNA of the CDR3 is TGTGCCAGCAGTCAGGGACTAGTTTACAATGAGCAGTTCTTC. Protein product: CASSQGLVYNEQFF.